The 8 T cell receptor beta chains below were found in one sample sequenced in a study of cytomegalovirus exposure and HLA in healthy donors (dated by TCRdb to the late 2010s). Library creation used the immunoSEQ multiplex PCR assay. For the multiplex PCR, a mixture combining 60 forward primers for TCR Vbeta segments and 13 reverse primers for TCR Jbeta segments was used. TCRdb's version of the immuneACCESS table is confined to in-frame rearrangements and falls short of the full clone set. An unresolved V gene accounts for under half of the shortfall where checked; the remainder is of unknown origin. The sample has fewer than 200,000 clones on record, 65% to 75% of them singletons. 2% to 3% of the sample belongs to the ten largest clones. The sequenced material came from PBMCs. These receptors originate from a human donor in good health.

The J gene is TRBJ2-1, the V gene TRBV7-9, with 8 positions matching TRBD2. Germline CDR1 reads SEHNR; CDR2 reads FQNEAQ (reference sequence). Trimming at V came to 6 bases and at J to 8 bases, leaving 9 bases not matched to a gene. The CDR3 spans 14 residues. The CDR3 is CASSYYGGADEQFF. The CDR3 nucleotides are TGTGCCAGCAGTTATTACGGGGGGGCAGATGAGCAGTTCTTC.

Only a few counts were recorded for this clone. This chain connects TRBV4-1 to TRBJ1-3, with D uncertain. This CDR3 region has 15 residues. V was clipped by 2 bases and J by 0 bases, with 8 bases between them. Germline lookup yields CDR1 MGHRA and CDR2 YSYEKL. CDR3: CASSQTVRSGNTIYF. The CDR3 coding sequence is TGCGCCAGCAGCCAAACAGTCCGCTCTGGAAACACCATATATTTT.

DNA for the CDR3: TGTGCCAGCAGCCAGACTAGCGGTCACACCGGGGAGCTGTTTTTT. It specifies CASSQTSGHTGELFF. The V and J genes are TRBV7-3 and TRBJ2-2; the match to TRBD2 covers 9 bases. Per the germline V gene, CDR1 is SGHTA and CDR2 is FQGTGA. V lost 5 bases, J lost 3 bases, and 4 bases stayed unmatched. The CDR3 contains 15 residues.

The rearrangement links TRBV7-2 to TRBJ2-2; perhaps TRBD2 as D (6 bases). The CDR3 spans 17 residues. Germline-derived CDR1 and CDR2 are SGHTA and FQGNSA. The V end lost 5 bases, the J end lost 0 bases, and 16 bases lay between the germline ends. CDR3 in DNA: TGTGCCAGCAGCATAGACGGGGAGGCGCCGAACACCGGGGAGCTGTTTTTT. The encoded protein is CASSIDGEAPNTGELFF.

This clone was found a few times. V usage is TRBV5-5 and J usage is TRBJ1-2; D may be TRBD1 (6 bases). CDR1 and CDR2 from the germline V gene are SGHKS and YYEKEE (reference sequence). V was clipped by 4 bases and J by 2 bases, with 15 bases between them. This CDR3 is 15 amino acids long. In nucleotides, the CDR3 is TGTGCCAGCAGCCCCTCGGGACACCCAAACTATGGCTACACCTTC. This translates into CASSPSGHPNYGYTF. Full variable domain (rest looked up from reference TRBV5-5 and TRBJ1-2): DAGVTQSPTHLIKTRGQQVTLRCSPISGHKSVSWYQQVLGQGPQFIFQYYEKEERGRGNFPDRFSARQFPNYSSELNVNALLLGDSALYLCASSPSGHPNYGYTFGSGTRLTVV.

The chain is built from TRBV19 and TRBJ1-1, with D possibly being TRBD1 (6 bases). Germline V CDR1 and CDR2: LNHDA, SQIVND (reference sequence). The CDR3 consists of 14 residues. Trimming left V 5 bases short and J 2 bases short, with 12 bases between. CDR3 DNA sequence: TGTGCCAGTAGTGCCGGGACACTCAACACTGAAGCTTTCTTT. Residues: CASSAGTLNTEAFF.

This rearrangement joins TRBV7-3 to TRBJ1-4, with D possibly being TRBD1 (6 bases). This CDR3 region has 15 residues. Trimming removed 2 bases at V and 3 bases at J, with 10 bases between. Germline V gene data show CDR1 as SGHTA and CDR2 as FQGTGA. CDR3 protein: CASSLEGVSNEKLFF. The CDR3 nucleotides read TGTGCCAGCAGCTTAGAGGGGGTATCTAATGAAAAACTGTTTTTT. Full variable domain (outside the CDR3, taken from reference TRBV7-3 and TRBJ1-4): GAGVSQTPSNKVTEKGKYVELRCDPISGHTALYWYRQSLGQGPEFLIYFQGTGAADDSGLPNDRFFAVRPEGSVSTLKIQRTERGDSAVYLCASSLEGVSNEKLFFGSGTQLSVL.

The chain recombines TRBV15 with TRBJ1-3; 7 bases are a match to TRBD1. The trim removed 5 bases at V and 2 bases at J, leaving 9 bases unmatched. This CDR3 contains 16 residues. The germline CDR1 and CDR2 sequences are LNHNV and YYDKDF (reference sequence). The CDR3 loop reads CATSFSRQGAGNTIYF. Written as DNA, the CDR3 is TGTGCCACCAGCTTTTCGCGACAGGGAGCTGGAAACACCATATATTTT. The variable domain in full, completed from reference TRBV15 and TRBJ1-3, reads DAMVIQNPRYQVTQFGKPVTLSCSQTLNHNVMYWYQQKSSQAPKLLFHYYDKDFNNEADTPDNFQSRRPNTSFCFLDIRSPGLGDTAMYLCATSFSRQGAGNTIYFGEGSWLTVV.